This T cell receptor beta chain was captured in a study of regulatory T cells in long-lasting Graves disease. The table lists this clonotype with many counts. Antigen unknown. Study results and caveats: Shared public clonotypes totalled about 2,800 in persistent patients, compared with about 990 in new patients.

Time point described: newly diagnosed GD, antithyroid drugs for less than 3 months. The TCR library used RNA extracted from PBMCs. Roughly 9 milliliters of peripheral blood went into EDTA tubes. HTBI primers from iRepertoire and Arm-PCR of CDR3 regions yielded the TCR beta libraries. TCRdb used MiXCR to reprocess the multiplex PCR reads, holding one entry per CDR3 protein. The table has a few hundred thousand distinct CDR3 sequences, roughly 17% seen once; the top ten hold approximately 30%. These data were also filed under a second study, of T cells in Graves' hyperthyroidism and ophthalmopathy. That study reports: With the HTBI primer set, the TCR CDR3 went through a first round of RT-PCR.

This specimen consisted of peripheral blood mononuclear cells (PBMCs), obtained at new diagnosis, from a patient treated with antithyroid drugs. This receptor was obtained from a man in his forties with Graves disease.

The CDR3: CASSLEARGREKLFF. CDR3 DNA sequence: TGTGCCAGCAGCTTAGAGGCACGGGGACGTGAAAAACTGTTTTTT. The V gene is TRBV7-6, the J gene TRBJ1-4, with TRBD1 as a possible D gene (5 bases). With 1 base removed from V and 7 bases from J, the gap between germline ends came to 13 bases. CDR1 is SGHVS and CDR2 is FNYEAQ in the germline V gene. The CDR3 consists of 15 residues.